This T cell receptor (beta chain) was profiled in a study of blood T cell repertoires in COVID-19. Study at large: T cells, B-cell-depleted T cells, or PBMCs supplied cDNA or gDNA.

As processed by the authors: Quantification of nucleated cells was approximated via reference gene primer amplification. Clones were sequenced by immunoSEQ multiplex PCR, and TCRdb holds only the in-frame ones, with some missing. Clone size and the V and J calls come from that table; the DNA yielded D and trimming. The data show 70,000 to 75,000 clones, around 80% seen once. The germline V and J ends were trimmed by 6 bases and 1 base, with 12 bases remaining between them. The CDR3 has 14 residues. The germline CDR1 and CDR2 sequences are MDHEN and SYDVKM. Material: peripheral blood. The chain combines TRBV28 with TRBJ1-1; no definite D call. This receptor was obtained from a woman aged 80 or over with active or convalescent COVID-19. For the CDR3, the DNA is TGTGCCAGCAGCCCCGGGAGTACGAACACTGAAGCTTTCTTT. Translating gives CASSPGSTNTEAFF. The entire variable domain, with the rest obtained from reference TRBV28 and TRBJ1-1, is as follows: DVKVTQSSRYLVKRTGEKVFLECVQDMDHENMFWYRQDPGLGLRLIYFSYDVKMKEKGDIPEGYSVSREKKERFSLILESASTNQTSMYLCASSPGSTNTEAFFGQGTRLTVV.